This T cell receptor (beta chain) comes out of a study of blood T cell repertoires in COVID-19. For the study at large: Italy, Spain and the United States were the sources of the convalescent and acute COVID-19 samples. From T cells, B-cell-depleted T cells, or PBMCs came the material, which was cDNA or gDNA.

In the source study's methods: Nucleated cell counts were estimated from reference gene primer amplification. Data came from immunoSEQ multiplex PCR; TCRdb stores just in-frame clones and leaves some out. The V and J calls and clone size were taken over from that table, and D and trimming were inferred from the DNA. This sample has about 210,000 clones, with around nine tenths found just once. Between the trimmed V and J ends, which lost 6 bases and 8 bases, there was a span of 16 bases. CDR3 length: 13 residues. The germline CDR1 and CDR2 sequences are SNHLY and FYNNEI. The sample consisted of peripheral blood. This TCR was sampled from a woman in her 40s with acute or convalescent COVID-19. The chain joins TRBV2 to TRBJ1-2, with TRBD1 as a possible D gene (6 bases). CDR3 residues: CASRADTGSGYTF. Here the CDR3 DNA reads TGTGCCAGCAGAGCCGATACAGGGAGCGGCTACACCTTC.